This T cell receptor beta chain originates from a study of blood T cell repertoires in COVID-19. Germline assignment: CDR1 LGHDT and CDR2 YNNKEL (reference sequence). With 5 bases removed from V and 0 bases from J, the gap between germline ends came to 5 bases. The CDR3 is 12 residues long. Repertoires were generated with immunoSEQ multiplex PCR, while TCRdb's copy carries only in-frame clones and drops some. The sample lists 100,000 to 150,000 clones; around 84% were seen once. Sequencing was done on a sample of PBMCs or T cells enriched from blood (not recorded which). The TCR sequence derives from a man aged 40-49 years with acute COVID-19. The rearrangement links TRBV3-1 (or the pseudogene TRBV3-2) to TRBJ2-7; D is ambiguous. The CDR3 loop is CASSSLSYEQYF. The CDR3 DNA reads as TGTGCCAGCAGCTCTCTCTCCTACGAGCAGTACTTC.